Shown below are 13 T cell receptor beta chains from a single sample sequenced in a study of T cell repertoires in cytomegalovirus infection. TCRdb ran MiXCR on the reads and lists one entry per CDR3 protein. The repertoire consists of some 300,000 distinct CDR3 sequences, with approximately 15% occurring once and the leading ten covering 8.8%. The material sequenced was PBMCs. Every receptor here comes from a human donor in good health (CMV status not recorded). Some clones in this sample may be carry-over from other donors' samples.

In this sample, this clonotype turned up a few times. The chain combines TRBV7-9 with TRBJ2-7, with D hard to call. Trimming removed 5 bases from V and 2 bases from J, with 10 bases in between. CDR1 is SEHNR, CDR2 FQNEAQ, per germline (reference sequence). The CDR3 runs 13 residues. CDR3 in amino acids: CASSPRATYEQYF. The CDR3 bases are TGTGCCAGCAGCCCACGGGCCACCTACGAGCAGTACTTC.

The V gene is TRBV7-9, the J gene TRBJ1-3; D is undetermined. The CDR3 sequence is 15 residues long. V was clipped by 1 base and J by 1 base, with 8 bases between them. Per germline, CDR1 SEHNR and CDR2 FQNEAQ (reference sequence). CDR3 bases: TGTGCCAGCAGCTTAGGGCGCCTATCTGGAAACACCATATATTTT. This encodes CASSLGRLSGNTIYF.

The V gene is TRBV29-1, the J gene TRBJ2-7; D might be TRBD1 or TRBD2, each matching 6 bases. The germline CDR1 and CDR2 sequences are SQVTM and ANQGSEA. V was pared by 0 bases and J by 7 bases, with 22 bases between. The CDR3 has 16 amino acids. CDR3 loop: CSVEDAVGGAPGEQYF. The CDR3 DNA reads as TGCAGCGTTGAAGATGCGGTCGGGGGCGCCCCAGGTGAGCAGTACTTC.

The chain uses TRBV14 and TRBJ1-1; no clear D gene. The germline V and J ends were trimmed by 6 bases and 7 bases, with 12 bases remaining between them. Germline V CDR1 and CDR2: SGHDN, FVKESK. The CDR3 totals 12 residues. The CDR3 DNA reads as TGTGCCAGCAGACACGAAACGGATGAAGCTTTCTTT. This codes for CASRHETDEAFF.

A few counts support this clonotype. The chain combines TRBV2 with TRBJ2-2; no clear D gene. Germline lookup yields CDR1 SNHLY and CDR2 FYNNEI. The length of the CDR3 is 14 residues. The V end was cut by 8 bases, the J end by 4 bases, with 14 bases between. DNA for the CDR3: TGTGCCAGCTTTGGCAACCGGGCCACCGGGGAGCTGTTTTTT. As protein: CASFGNRATGELFF.

This clonotype was picked up a small number of times. The chain joins TRBV27 to TRBJ2-7, with 10 bases that match TRBD1. Germline V gene sequence: CDR1 MNHEY, CDR2 SMNVEV (reference sequence). The CDR3 totals 15 residues. The V segment lost 4 bases and the J segment 7 bases; nucleotides outside the gene matches: 10. In nucleotides, the CDR3 is TGTGCCAGCAGTTACAGGACAGGGGGTATTGAGGAGCAGTACTTC. It yields the protein CASSYRTGGIEEQYF.

This clonotype has a count of ten or more. V and J are TRBV6-5 and TRBJ1-1; D unresolved. Germline V gene sequence: CDR1 MNHEY, CDR2 SVGAGI. V was clipped by 5 bases and J by 0 bases, with 10 bases between them. This CDR3 region has 14 residues. The CDR3 DNA is TGTGCCAGCAGTCATACATCTATGAACACTGAAGCTTTCTTT. It specifies CASSHTSMNTEAFF.

This clonotype was observed at least ten times. The chain joins TRBV7-6 to TRBJ2-7, with no clear D. Trimming removed 5 bases at V and 1 base at J, with 9 bases between. This CDR3 has 13 residues. Germline V gene lookup returns CDR1 SGHVS and CDR2 FNYEAQ. The CDR3 DNA sequence: TGTGCCAGCAGCCGAGACCTTTCCTACGAGCAGTACTTC. Amino acids: CASSRDLSYEQYF.

This rearrangement joins TRBV19 to TRBJ2-3; a possible D gene is TRBD1 (5 bases). In germline, CDR1 is LNHDA, CDR2 SQIVND (reference sequence). CDR3 size: 15 residues. The ends were cut back, 1 base at V and 2 bases at J, with 10 bases in the middle. Here the CDR3 DNA reads TGTGCCAGTAGTATAGGACAGCCAGACACAGATACGCAGTATTTT. Translation gives CASSIGQPDTDTQYF.

The table lists this clonotype with many counts. V and J are TRBV28 and TRBJ2-1, with D unresolved. V lost 6 bases and J lost 5, with 11 bases in between. The CDR3 has 13 residues. Germline CDR1 MDHEN, CDR2 SYDVKM. This CDR3 reads CASRARPNNEQFF. The DNA for the CDR3 is TGTGCCAGCAGGGCCAGACCAAACAATGAGCAGTTCTTC.

As concerns this clonotype: This may stem from a read error, because a much larger clone lies one nucleotide away. The chain joins TRBV4-2 to TRBJ1-1; D remains ambiguous. The V and J ends lost 0 bases and 5 bases respectively, with 16 bases between them. The CDR3 is 16 amino acids. The germline V gene has CDR1 LGHNA and CDR2 YNFKEQ. The CDR3 nucleotides read TGTGCCAGCAGCCAAGATCTCGCTTCGAGGTTAACTGAAGCTTTCTTT. Its protein product is CASSQDLASRLTEAFF.

This clonotype showed up many times. The rearrangement links TRBV7-9 to TRBJ2-7; D might be TRBD1 or TRBD2, each matching 5 bases. Germline CDR1 is SEHNR and CDR2 is FQNEAQ (reference sequence). With 5 bases removed from V and 0 bases from J, the gap between germline ends came to 17 bases. The CDR3 is 16 residues long. The CDR3 sequence: CASSTSRDGGSYEQYF. The CDR3, as DNA: TGTGCCAGCAGCACCAGCCGGGACGGCGGCTCCTACGAGCAGTACTTC.

This clonotype was seen a few times. The CDR3 DNA reads TGTGCCAGCAAAGGACAGGGCACAGATACGCAGTATTTT. The encoded protein is CASKGQGTDTQYF. The chain has TRBV6-6 and TRBJ2-3, with 7 bases fitting TRBD1. The junction had 2 bases not matched to a gene; V was cut back by 7 bases and J by 1 base. Germline loops: CDR1 MNHNY, CDR2 SVGAGI (reference sequence). The CDR3 sequence is 13 residues long.